This T cell receptor (beta chain) was documented in a study of technical replicates of blood from several donors. The repertoire was sequenced with immunoSEQ multiplex PCR; TCRdb's copy has only in-frame clones and lacks some. The sample includes over 60,000 clones, 93% of them seen just once. For this clone: Other DNA sequences of this sample code for an identical CDR3.

CDR3 length: 14 amino acids. V lost 0 bases, J lost 2 bases, and 8 bases lay in between. Per the germline V gene, CDR1 is SGDLS and CDR2 is YYNGEE. The V call is TRBV9, the J call TRBJ1-1, with unresolved D. This TCR was recovered from a human donor in good health. The sequencing input was T cells isolated from PBMCs. For the CDR3, the DNA is TGTGCCAGCAGCGTAGTAGGGAGTAACACTGAAGCTTTCTTT. Translated, it gives CASSVVGSNTEAFF.